The T cell receptor beta chain under discussion was sequenced for a study of CD8 T cells in ankylosing spondylitis. Whole-study findings and limits: In synovial fluid and blood from reactive arthritis, some motif variants were previously reported. Typical of ankylosing spondylitis blood, it appeared, was a TCR beta motif of roughly eight highly homologous variants. Matched ankylosing spondylitis synovial fluid reportedly contained a significantly enriched population of disease-linked clones. Clones linked to disease, bearing a CD8+ phenotype, were relatively rare in peripheral blood.

Quantitative barcoded 5'-RACE was used to prepare TCR beta libraries. MiXCR, run by TCRdb on the 5' RACE reads, gives a single entry per CDR3 protein. This sample has about 420,000 distinct CDR3 sequences, with 20% to 25% found just once. Germline CDR1 is MNHNY and CDR2 is SVGAGI (reference sequence). This CDR3 spans 12 amino acids. The germline V and J ends were trimmed by 6 bases and 8 bases, with 10 bases remaining between them. Concerning this clonotype: The antigen remains unidentified.

This TCR was recovered from a male donor with ankylosing spondylitis. V and J are TRBV6-6 and TRBJ2-2; D remains ambiguous. The source material was blood, either unsorted or a sorted T cell fraction (not recorded which). CDR3: CASRPYSGELFF. DNA of the CDR3: TGTGCCAGCAGACCCTATTCTGGGGAGCTGTTTTTT.